The rows below give T cell receptor beta chains drawn from one sample of a study of blood T cell repertoires in COVID-19. TCRdb keeps only in-frame clones here, not all; method: immunoSEQ multiplex PCR. The data show approximately 69,000 clones, roughly 80% seen once. What was sequenced was peripheral blood. These receptors all come from a man aged 55 to 70 with acute or convalescent COVID-19. The CDR3 runs from the conserved cysteine through the conserved F or W. The order of the fields is J gene, V gene, clone size, D gene, CDR3 DNA, CDR3 protein. D genes are given only for firm matches. Clone sizes are given selectively: once, few, many, or a class where the clone is expanded.

J gene: TRBJ2-2; V gene: TRBV5-6; clone size: .; D gene: .; CDR3 DNA: TGTGCCAGCAGCTTGGATCCAGGGGAAGGGTCCGGGGAGCTGTTTTTT; CDR3 protein: CASSLDPGEGSGELFF
J gene: TRBJ2-1; V gene: TRBV5-4; clone size: .; D gene: .; CDR3 DNA: TGTGCCAGCAGCTTGGCCTCCCACGGTGGGGAGGATGAGCAGTTCTTC; CDR3 protein: CASSLASHGGEDEQFF
J gene: TRBJ2-3; V gene: TRBV15; clone size: .; D gene: TRBD2; CDR3 DNA: TGTGCCACCAGCAGAGAGTCTAGCGGGGTGACAGATACGCAGTATTTT; CDR3 protein: CATSRESSGVTDTQYF
J gene: TRBJ2-3; V gene: TRBV6-6; clone size: .; D gene: .; CDR3 DNA: TGTGCCAGCAGTTCGGGAACAGGGCGGGGGACAGATACGCAGTATTTT; CDR3 protein: CASSSGTGRGTDTQYF
J gene: TRBJ2-5; V gene: TRBV5-1; clone size: few; D gene: TRBD1; CDR3 DNA: TGCGCCAGCAGGGAGACAGGGGGCTCTGAGACCCAGTACTTC; CDR3 protein: CASRETGGSETQYF
J gene: TRBJ1-2; V gene: TRBV28; clone size: .; D gene: .; CDR3 DNA: TGTGCCAGCAGTTTAAACAGGGATGGCTACACCTTC; CDR3 protein: CASSLNRDGYTF
J gene: TRBJ1-2; V gene: TRBV6-6; clone size: .; D gene: TRBD1; CDR3 DNA: TGTGCCAGCAGTTACTCCGGACAGGGGACCTATGGCTACACCTTC; CDR3 protein: CASSYSGQGTYGYTF
J gene: TRBJ2-5; V gene: TRBV5-5; clone size: .; D gene: TRBD1; CDR3 DNA: TGTGCCAGCAGCTCCGGGACAGGGATTCCCCAGACCCAGTACTTC; CDR3 protein: CASSSGTGIPQTQYF
J gene: TRBJ2-3; V gene: TRBV6-5; clone size: .; D gene: .; CDR3 DNA: TGTGCCAGCACCGCGTATGAGTTTAGCACAGATACGCAGTATTTT; CDR3 protein: CASTAYEFSTDTQYF
J gene: TRBJ2-5; V gene: TRBV5-6; clone size: .; D gene: TRBD1; CDR3 DNA: TGTGCCAGCATCCCGGACAGGGATGGGACCCAGTACTTC; CDR3 protein: CASIPDRDGTQYF
J gene: TRBJ1-1; V gene: TRBV19; clone size: few; D gene: TRBD1; CDR3 DNA: TGTGCCAGTGGGGGTGCGAGGGGGCAGAACACTGAAGCTTTCTTT; CDR3 protein: CASGGARGQNTEAFF
J gene: TRBJ2-7; V gene: TRBV3-1/TRBV3-2; clone size: few; D gene: TRBD2; CDR3 DNA: TGTGCCAGCAGCCAAGATCAGGGTGGGGGACTAGTCCTCTTCGAGCAGTACTTC; CDR3 protein: CASSQDQGGGLVLFEQYF
J gene: TRBJ1-5; V gene: TRBV21-1; clone size: .; D gene: .; CDR3 DNA: TGTGCCAGCAGCAAAGAAGAGGACAGGGGAATTAGCAATCAGCCCCAGCATTTT; CDR3 protein: CASSKEEDRGISNQPQHF
J gene: TRBJ2-5; V gene: TRBV30; clone size: .; D gene: .; CDR3 DNA: TGTGCCTGGAGTGTAGATTGGGGCGCGGAGACCCAGTACTTC; CDR3 protein: CAWSVDWGAETQYF
J gene: TRBJ2-7; V gene: TRBV11-2; clone size: once; D gene: TRBD2; CDR3 DNA: TGTGCCAGCAGCTCCCCGGCTAGCGGTCCCTACGAGCAGTACTTC; CDR3 protein: CASSSPASGPYEQYF
J gene: TRBJ1-2; V gene: TRBV9; clone size: .; D gene: TRBD1; CDR3 DNA: TGTGCCAGCAGCGTAGGGAACAGGGGGACCTATGGCTACACCTTC; CDR3 protein: CASSVGNRGTYGYTF
J gene: TRBJ1-4; V gene: TRBV14; clone size: few; D gene: .; CDR3 DNA: TGTGCCAGCAGCCAAGAAGGGGTTCGCGAAAAACTGTTTTTT; CDR3 protein: CASSQEGVREKLFF
J gene: TRBJ2-7; V gene: TRBV7-3; clone size: .; D gene: .; CDR3 DNA: TGTGCCAGCAGCCCCCAGGGGACCGGCGATTACGAGCAGTACTTC; CDR3 protein: CASSPQGTGDYEQYF
J gene: TRBJ2-7; V gene: TRBV2; clone size: .; D gene: TRBD1; CDR3 DNA: TGTGCCAGCAGTTTATCCGGGACAGGGATTTACGAGCAGTACTTC; CDR3 protein: CASSLSGTGIYEQYF
J gene: TRBJ2-7; V gene: TRBV30; clone size: .; D gene: TRBD1; CDR3 DNA: TGTGCCTGGGGGACAGGGGAGGGCGAGCAGTACTTC; CDR3 protein: CAWGTGEGEQYF
J gene: TRBJ2-7; V gene: TRBV24-1; clone size: once; D gene: TRBD1; CDR3 DNA: TGTGCCACCAGTGGTTTCCCCTCCACCGGGACAGGGTCCTACGAGCAGTACTTC; CDR3 protein: CATSGFPSTGTGSYEQYF
J gene: TRBJ1-2; V gene: TRBV5-6; clone size: few; D gene: .; CDR3 DNA: TGTGCCAGCAGCTCGGTAACAGGGTTGGGCTATGGCTACACCTTC; CDR3 protein: CASSSVTGLGYGYTF
J gene: TRBJ2-7; V gene: TRBV11-2; clone size: .; D gene: .; CDR3 DNA: TGTGCCAGCAGCTTCGGAAACAGGATTGAGCAGTACTTC; CDR3 protein: CASSFGNRIEQYF
J gene: TRBJ2-1; V gene: TRBV9; clone size: .; D gene: .; CDR3 DNA: TGTGCCAGCAGCGTTCCCCCGGACCCGGAGGATGAGCAGTTCTTC; CDR3 protein: CASSVPPDPEDEQFF
J gene: TRBJ2-2; V gene: TRBV7-8; clone size: .; D gene: TRBD1; CDR3 DNA: TGTGCCAGCACCGGCACAGGGGGCGTCACCGGGGAGCTGTTTTTT; CDR3 protein: CASTGTGGVTGELFF
J gene: TRBJ1-2; V gene: TRBV5-1; clone size: .; D gene: TRBD1; CDR3 DNA: TGCGCCAGCAGCCCCTCAACAGGGGACTATGGCTACACCTTC; CDR3 protein: CASSPSTGDYGYTF
J gene: TRBJ2-1; V gene: TRBV4-1; clone size: .; D gene: TRBD2; CDR3 DNA: TGCGCCAGCAGCCGACAACAAACTAGCGACGGAAACAATGAGCAGTTCTTC; CDR3 protein: CASSRQQTSDGNNEQFF
J gene: TRBJ2-3; V gene: TRBV13; clone size: .; D gene: TRBD2; CDR3 DNA: TGTGCCAGCAGCCCACGTACGGGACTAGCGGGGAGGGGCACAGATACGCAGTATTTT; CDR3 protein: CASSPRTGLAGRGTDTQYF
J gene: TRBJ2-5; V gene: TRBV4-1; clone size: .; D gene: TRBD2; CDR3 DNA: TGCGCCAGCAGCAAGTTAGCGGGAGCAGGCGGCGGAGAGACCCAGTACTTC; CDR3 protein: CASSKLAGAGGGETQYF
J gene: TRBJ2-1; V gene: TRBV5-1; clone size: .; D gene: .; CDR3 DNA: TGCGCCAGCAGCTTGGGCCCGTCAGGGAACAATGAGCAGTTCTTC; CDR3 protein: CASSLGPSGNNEQFF
J gene: TRBJ1-5; V gene: TRBV27; clone size: once; D gene: TRBD1; CDR3 DNA: TGTGCCAGCAGTTTAGGACAGGTCAATCAGCCCCAGCATTTT; CDR3 protein: CASSLGQVNQPQHF
J gene: TRBJ1-5; V gene: TRBV19; clone size: few; D gene: .; CDR3 DNA: TGTGCCAGTAGCACAGGGTTGAATCTGCCCCAGCATTTT; CDR3 protein: CASSTGLNLPQHF
J gene: TRBJ2-5; V gene: TRBV4-2; clone size: .; D gene: TRBD2; CDR3 DNA: TGTGCCAGCAGCCAAGGCCGTCCGGGGGGGAGTGAGACCCAGTACTTC; CDR3 protein: CASSQGRPGGSETQYF
J gene: TRBJ1-2; V gene: TRBV2; clone size: many; D gene: TRBD1; CDR3 DNA: TGTGCCAGCAGTTATTCTGGGACAGGGGGGGACAACTATGGCTACACCTTC; CDR3 protein: CASSYSGTGGDNYGYTF
J gene: TRBJ2-3; V gene: TRBV6-5; clone size: .; D gene: TRBD2; CDR3 DNA: TGTGCCAGCAGATCCCGGGGGGGCACAGATACGCAGTATTTT; CDR3 protein: CASRSRGGTDTQYF
J gene: TRBJ2-3; V gene: TRBV6-5; clone size: .; D gene: TRBD2; CDR3 DNA: TGTGCCAGTGCGACTAGCGGTCCCTTGGATACGCAGTATTTT; CDR3 protein: CASATSGPLDTQYF
J gene: TRBJ1-2; V gene: TRBV7-9; clone size: .; D gene: .; CDR3 DNA: TGTGCCAGCAGCACCGGACAGCGCGATGGCTACACCTTC; CDR3 protein: CASSTGQRDGYTF
J gene: TRBJ2-1; V gene: TRBV5-1; clone size: .; D gene: .; CDR3 DNA: TGCGCCAGCAGCTTGGCCAACGGTAATGAGCAGTTCTTC; CDR3 protein: CASSLANGNEQFF
J gene: TRBJ2-1; V gene: TRBV3-1/TRBV3-2; clone size: few; D gene: .; CDR3 DNA: TGTGCCAGCAGCCAGGGGGGCAATGAGCAGTTCTTC; CDR3 protein: CASSQGGNEQFF
J gene: TRBJ1-5; V gene: TRBV2; clone size: .; D gene: .; CDR3 DNA: TGTGCCAGCAGTGGCCGACGGGGAAATCAGCCCCAGCATTTT; CDR3 protein: CASSGRRGNQPQHF
J gene: TRBJ2-2; V gene: TRBV7-9; clone size: .; D gene: .; CDR3 DNA: TGTGCCAGCAGCAAAGTCGGGCTAGCAGGTTACGACACCGGGGAGCTGTTTTTT; CDR3 protein: CASSKVGLAGYDTGELFF
J gene: TRBJ2-2; V gene: TRBV11-3; clone size: .; D gene: TRBD1; CDR3 DNA: TGTGCCAGCAGCTTAGGGACAGGGGGAGCGAACACCGGGGAGCTGTTTTTT; CDR3 protein: CASSLGTGGANTGELFF
J gene: TRBJ2-1; V gene: TRBV27; clone size: .; D gene: TRBD2; CDR3 DNA: TGTGCCAGCAACAGCGGGAGGGCCAATGAGCAGTTCTTC; CDR3 protein: CASNSGRANEQFF
J gene: TRBJ2-1; V gene: TRBV30; clone size: many; D gene: TRBD2; CDR3 DNA: TGTGCCTGGAGTGTAGATAGGACTAGCGGGGAAAGGAATGAGCAGTTCTTC; CDR3 protein: CAWSVDRTSGERNEQFF
J gene: TRBJ2-7; V gene: TRBV5-8; clone size: .; D gene: .; CDR3 DNA: TGTGCCAGCAGTTCGCCCGAGAGGGGGTCCTACGAGCAGTACTTC; CDR3 protein: CASSSPERGSYEQYF
J gene: TRBJ2-5; V gene: TRBV5-1; clone size: .; D gene: .; CDR3 DNA: TGCGCCAGCAGCAACGCGGGCGAGACCCAGTACTTC; CDR3 protein: CASSNAGETQYF
J gene: TRBJ2-7; V gene: TRBV6-6; clone size: .; D gene: .; CDR3 DNA: TGTGCCAGCAGTTACGCGGGGCGTCCCCACGAGCAGTACTTC; CDR3 protein: CASSYAGRPHEQYF
J gene: TRBJ2-3; V gene: TRBV2; clone size: .; D gene: .; CDR3 DNA: TGTGCCAGCATCGGGCTAGCCCAAGGAGATACGCAGTATTTT; CDR3 protein: CASIGLAQGDTQYF
J gene: TRBJ2-7; V gene: TRBV9; clone size: .; D gene: TRBD2; CDR3 DNA: TGTGCCAGCAGCGTAGGACTAGCGGAAACCTACGAGCAGTACTTC; CDR3 protein: CASSVGLAETYEQYF
J gene: TRBJ2-1; V gene: TRBV7-9; clone size: .; D gene: TRBD1; CDR3 DNA: TGTGCCAGCAGCTTAGGCGACAGGGGCGAGCAGTTCTTC; CDR3 protein: CASSLGDRGEQFF
J gene: TRBJ2-3; V gene: TRBV7-9; clone size: few; D gene: TRBD1; CDR3 DNA: TGTGCCAGCAGCGGGACAGGGGGCACAGATACGCAGTATTTT; CDR3 protein: CASSGTGGTDTQYF
J gene: TRBJ2-1; V gene: TRBV2; clone size: .; D gene: .; CDR3 DNA: TGTGCCAGCAGAGGGGCCCATGAGCAGTTCTTC; CDR3 protein: CASRGAHEQFF
J gene: TRBJ1-1; V gene: TRBV29-1; clone size: .; D gene: TRBD1; CDR3 DNA: TGCAGCGTTGCCCAGGGGGTGTACACTGAAGCTTTCTTT; CDR3 protein: CSVAQGVYTEAFF